This T cell receptor (beta chain) derives from a study of T-cell reconstitution after alpha-beta-depleted transplantation in children. General study points: High day-60 TCRbeta diversity in some patients came from surviving recipient T cells and thymic progenitors. T-cell counts and diversity were attributed mostly to newly produced T cells one year after transplant. Reportedly, roughly two months post-transplant, alpha-beta T cells arose from several hundred expanded graft clones.

There are a few counts of this clonotype. Its antigen is not known. TCRbeta library preparation incorporated unique molecular identifiers. TCRdb reprocessed the PCR reads with MiXCR, giving one entry per CDR3 protein. The sample records 700,000 to 950,000 distinct CDR3 sequences, 15% to 20% being singletons. The sample was PBMCs, mostly from graft donor cells, taken 360 days after TCRalphabeta/CD19-depleted stem cell transplant. This clonotype was sampled from a male patient under 18 who had a stem cell transplant for acute lymphoblastic leukemia, so the T cells may come from the graft donor.

The CDR3 region is CSAGTALQGNEQFF. CDR3 nucleotide sequence: TGCAGTGCCGGGACAGCCCTACAGGGAAATGAGCAGTTCTTC. The rearrangement uses TRBV20-1 and TRBJ2-1, with TRBD1 matching over 7 bases. The CDR3 totals 14 residues. Trimming at V came to 6 bases and at J to 7 bases, leaving 12 bases not matched to a gene. From germline, CDR1 is DFQATT and CDR2 SNEGSKA (reference sequence).